The 7 T cell receptor beta chains below come from one sample, sequenced in a study of early T cells in non-severe SARS-CoV-2 infection. From the 5' RACE reads, TCRdb called clonotypes with MiXCR, one entry per CDR3 protein. The table has around 70,000 distinct CDR3 sequences, 10% to 15% seen once. Sequencing was done on a sample of whole blood. Source of these receptors: an adult who was a healthcare worker with PCR-confirmed SARS-CoV-2 infection or an uninfected control (not recorded which).

At least ten counts were recorded for this clonotype. The chain joins TRBV28 to TRBJ2-1; D call uncertain. CDR3 length: 15 residues. Germline-derived CDR1 and CDR2 are MDHEN and SYDVKM. The V and J ends lost 4 bases and 7 bases respectively, with 17 bases between them. The CDR3 here is CASSSFSGGANEQFF. CDR3 coding DNA: TGTGCCAGCAGTTCTTTCTCGGGCGGTGCGAATGAGCAGTTCTTC.

This clonotype came up many times. The V and J genes are TRBV20-1 and TRBJ2-2, with 10 positions matching TRBD2. The CDR3 is made up of 18 amino acids. The germline gives CDR1 DFQATT, CDR2 SNEGSKA (reference sequence). The V segment lost 0 bases and the J segment 2 bases; nucleotides outside the gene matches: 9. The CDR3 coding sequence is TGCAGTGCTAGAGATCTCCAGCGGGAGGGCCTAAACACCGGGGAGCTGTTTTTT. It encodes CSARDLQREGLNTGELFF.

This clonotype has a count of ten or more. The gene calls are TRBV18 and TRBJ2-7; D not certain. Germline values: CDR1 KGHSH, CDR2 LQKENI. V lost 6 bases and J 0 bases, leaving 12 bases between the germline ends. CDR3 size: 14 residues. CDR3 sequence (DNA): TGTGCCAGCTCTCCCCGGGCCAGCTCCTACGAGCAGTACTTC. It translates to CASSPRASSYEQYF.

This clonotype was detected only a few times. The V gene is TRBV7-8, the J gene TRBJ2-2, with TRBD2 identical over 13 bases. V trimming: 5 bases; J trimming: 5 bases; junction bases outside the gene matches: 11. Germline V gene sequence: CDR1 SGHVS, CDR2 FQNEAQ. The CDR3 extends over 18 amino acids. The DNA of the CDR3 is TGTGCCAGCAGCCCGGGACTAGCGGGAAGGACGGTTACCGGGGAGCTGTTTTTT. Translating it yields CASSPGLAGRTVTGELFF.

V usage is TRBV7-2 and J usage is TRBJ2-2; 8 bases line up with TRBD1. Germline CDR1 and CDR2: SGHTA and FQGNSA. The CDR3 sequence is 15 residues long. With 4 bases clipped from V and 4 bases from J, the junction kept 5 bases outside the gene matches. Written as DNA, the CDR3 is TGTGCCAGCAGCTCCCGACAGGGGAGCACCGGGGAGCTGTTTTTT. Translating it yields CASSSRQGSTGELFF.

This sequence joins TRBV3-1 and TRBJ2-3; maybe TRBD2 (5 bases). V was pared by 1 base and J by 6 bases, with 14 bases between. The CDR3 has 15 amino acids. The germline CDR1 and CDR2 sequences are LGHDT and YNNKEL (reference sequence). The CDR3 region has the DNA TGTGCCAGCAGCCAAGGCCGACACGGGATCGATACGCAGTATTTT. Translating gives CASSQGRHGIDTQYF.

This clonotype was seen many times. The CDR3 DNA follows: TGTGCCAGCAGTTTCCAGCCAGGGTTGAGGGACAATGAGCAGTTCTTC. It encodes CASSFQPGLRDNEQFF. The chain is built from TRBV12-3 or TRBV12-4 and TRBJ2-1; D assignment may be TRBD1 or TRBD2 (5 bases each). V lost 3 bases and J 5 bases, leaving 17 bases between the germline ends. The CDR3 is made up of 16 amino acids.